This T cell receptor (beta chain) was profiled in a study of T cell responses to AZD1222 COVID-19 vaccine. As for this clone: Its antigen is undetermined.

Study results and caveats: At baseline, just five to seven AZD1222 recipients tested seropositive. Most donors were white British and more were female, and clonal diversity was possibly underestimated. Mapped onto spike, vaccine-associated CD4 TCRs spanned it and were dominant at 160-218 and 743-854.

Measured with immunoSEQ multiplex PCR; TCRdb has only the in-frame clones, and not every one. The sample lists tens of thousands of clones, approximately 90% occurring once. This CDR3 spans 16 amino acids. From germline, CDR1 is MNHEY and CDR2 SVGEGT. Trimming took off 6 bases at V and 0 bases at J, with 17 bases between the two ends. The input for sequencing was peripheral blood, taken on day 0 of AZD1222 vaccination. The clonotype comes from an adult in good health. The V call is TRBV6-2 or TRBV6-3, the J call TRBJ1-1, with TRBD1 as a possible D gene (5 bases). The CDR3 nucleotides read TGTGCCAGCAGCTCCACCCCGGGACGGATGAACACTGAAGCTTTCTTT. Amino acid sequence: CASSSTPGRMNTEAFF.